This is a list of T cell receptor beta chains from one sample in a study of blood T cell repertoires in COVID-19. Libraries were prepared by immunoSEQ multiplex PCR; TCRdb keeps only in-frame clonotypes and omits some of them. Found here are about 55,000 clones, more than 70% of them singletons; the top ten hold 16%. Specimen: peripheral blood. The receptors were sampled from a human donor in a cohort sampled during active COVID-19. CDR3s include the opening cysteine and the closing phenylalanine or tryptophan. Each record gives: D gene, clone size, J gene, V gene, CDR3 DNA, CDR3 protein. The D gene is left open where the match is weak. Some rows mark clone size as missing; the rest say once, few, many or name a class of expanded clone.

TRBD2 NA TRBJ2-2 TRBV27 TGTGCCAGCAGTCCTGGGATTGCGGGAGAAGTCACCGGGGAGCTGTTTTTT CASSPGIAGEVTGELFF
NA NA TRBJ2-7 TRBV6-1 TGTGCCAGCAGTGAGGCAGGGAACTACGAGCAGTACTTC CASSEAGNYEQYF
TRBD2 NA TRBJ2-5 TRBV3-1/TRBV3-2 TGTGCCAGCAGCCAAGGGACTAGCCCCTCGGGGACCCAGTACTTC CASSQGTSPSGTQYF
NA once TRBJ1-3 TRBV7-9 TGTGCCAGCAGCTTAGATCCAACGGCTGGAAACACCATATATTTT CASSLDPTAGNTIYF
NA NA TRBJ1-2 TRBV30 TGTGCCTGGAGTGTCCCCCCACGTGCTAATTATGGCTACACCTTC CAWSVPPRANYGYTF
NA NA TRBJ1-6 TRBV3-1/TRBV3-2 TGTGCCAGCAGCCTAGTGAGGTCAAGCTCCTATAATTCACCCCTCCACTTT CASSLVRSSSYNSPLHF
NA NA TRBJ2-1 TRBV3-1/TRBV3-2 TGTGCCAGCAGCCAAGATAACAGGTCGGCGTTCTTC CASSQDNRSAFF
TRBD1 NA TRBJ2-2 TRBV5-1 TGCGCCAGCAGCCCTGGACAGGCGAACACCGGGGAGCTGTTTTTT CASSPGQANTGELFF
TRBD2 many TRBJ2-1 TRBV4-1 TGCGCCAGCAGCCAACCTATAGCGGGAGCATCCTACAACAAGCAGTTCTTC CASSQPIAGASYNKQFF
TRBD2 once TRBJ2-7 TRBV15 TGTGCCACCAGCAGAGATGGAGGACTAGTAGGAGATTTGTCCTACGAGCAGTACTTC CATSRDGGLVGDLSYEQYF
NA NA TRBJ1-5 TRBV4-2 TGTGCCAGCAGCCAAGGTCCAGCAGGGGAGAATCAGCCCCAGCATTTT CASSQGPAGENQPQHF
NA NA TRBJ2-1 TRBV5-1 TGCGCCAGCAGCTTGATTAGTGAGCAGTTCTTC CASSLISEQFF
TRBD1 NA TRBJ1-4 TRBV12-5 TGTGCTAGTGGTTTCCGGGACAGGGAAAAACTGTTTTTT CASGFRDREKLFF
NA NA TRBJ1-1 TRBV18 TGTGCCAGCTCGCAGGATAGGACTGAAGCTTTCTTT CASSQDRTEAFF
TRBD2 NA TRBJ2-7 TRBV5-4 TGTGCCAGCAGACCAGGGACTAGCGGGAGACACGAGCAGTACTTC CASRPGTSGRHEQYF